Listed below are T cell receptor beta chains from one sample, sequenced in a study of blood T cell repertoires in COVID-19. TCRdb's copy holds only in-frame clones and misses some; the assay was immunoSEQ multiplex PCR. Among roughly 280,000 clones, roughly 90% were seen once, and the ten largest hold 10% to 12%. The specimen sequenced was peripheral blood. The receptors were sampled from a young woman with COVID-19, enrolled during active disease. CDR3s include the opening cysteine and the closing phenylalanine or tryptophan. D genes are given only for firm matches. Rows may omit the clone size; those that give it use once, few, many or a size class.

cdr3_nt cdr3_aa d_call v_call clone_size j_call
TGTGCCAGCAGCCAAGCGGGCGGGAGTTACGAGCAGTACTTC CASSQAGGSYEQYF TRBD2 TRBV3-1/TRBV3-2 - TRBJ2-7
TGTGCCAGCAGAGGACAGGTGAATTCACCCCTCCACTTT CASRGQVNSPLHF TRBD1 TRBV7-2 - TRBJ1-6
TGTGCCAGCAGCTTAACAGGGGTGAATCAGCCCCAGCATTTT CASSLTGVNQPQHF TRBD1 TRBV7-8 - TRBJ1-5
TGCGCCAGCAGCCAAGCGTGGGGGGATCAGCCCCAGCATTTT CASSQAWGDQPQHF - TRBV4-1 few TRBJ1-5
TGTGCCAGCAGTTTCATGCAGGGCGCCTACGAGCAGTACTTC CASSFMQGAYEQYF - TRBV27 - TRBJ2-7
TGTGCCACTCAGCGGGACATTTCCTACGAGCAGTACTTC CATQRDISYEQYF - TRBV28 - TRBJ2-7
TGTGCCAGCAGGGCGGGCAGCTATGGCTACACCTTC CASRAGSYGYTF - TRBV6-5 - TRBJ1-2
TGTGCCATCCGTCCCTCGACGGAGTATACGCAGTATTTT CAIRPSTEYTQYF - TRBV28 - TRBJ2-3
TGCGCCAGCAGCCAAGGACAGGGCACCTACGAGCAGTACTTC CASSQGQGTYEQYF TRBD1 TRBV4-3 few TRBJ2-7
TGTGCCAGCAGTTTATGGAGCGGAGCAAGGGCCCACGAGCAGTACTTC CASSLWSGARAHEQYF - TRBV28 - TRBJ2-7
TGTGCCAGCAGCCACCCAGGAGGGCCGCTGGAGTATTTT CASSHPGGPLEYF - TRBV6-2/TRBV6-3 - TRBJ2-3
TGCGCCAGCAGCCAAACGAGACAGGGCAATCAGCCCCAGCATTTT CASSQTRQGNQPQHF - TRBV4-1 many TRBJ1-5
TGTGCCAGCAGGCCACCGGGACAGGGGTTTTCGAGCAATCAGCCCCAGCATTTT CASRPPGQGFSSNQPQHF TRBD1 TRBV28 - TRBJ1-5
TGTGCCAGCAGTGAAGCACAGGACGGCTATGGCTACACCTTC CASSEAQDGYGYTF - TRBV6-1 - TRBJ1-2
TGTGCCAGCAGCCAGGGACTAGTTTTCAGGGAGACCCAGTACTTC CASSQGLVFRETQYF TRBD2 TRBV3-1/TRBV3-2 - TRBJ2-5
TGTGCCAGCAGTTTCATTGGGGGGACCTCTGGAAACACCATATATTTT CASSFIGGTSGNTIYF - TRBV27 - TRBJ1-3
TGTGCCAGCAGCTTGGCCCGGACAGGGGACAATGAGCAGTTCTTC CASSLARTGDNEQFF TRBD1 TRBV5-6 - TRBJ2-1
TGTGCCAGCAGTTCGACAGGGATAGAAGGTTCTAATGAAAAACTGTTTTTT CASSSTGIEGSNEKLFF TRBD1 TRBV27 few TRBJ1-4
TGTGCCAGCAGCCAAATGACTGGACCCCTCCACTTT CASSQMTGPLHF - TRBV6-5 - TRBJ1-6
TGTGCCAGCAGTGAACTCGGCTCTGGGGCCAACGTCCTGACTTTC CASSELGSGANVLTF - TRBV25-1 - TRBJ2-6
TGTGCCACCTCCGGGACTAGCGGGAGGTGGGACCTCAATGAGCAGTTCTTC CATSGTSGRWDLNEQFF TRBD2 TRBV24-1 - TRBJ2-1
TGCGCCAGCAGGGACACCTACACCGGGGAGCTGTTTTTT CASRDTYTGELFF - TRBV5-1 - TRBJ2-2
TGCGCCAGCAGCTTAGGTGGCTCGGGTACATATGAAGAGACCCAGTACTTC CASSLGGSGTYEETQYF - TRBV5-1 - TRBJ2-5
TGTGCCAGCAGCCCGGAGAGTTACTCCTACGAGCAGTACTTC CASSPESYSYEQYF - TRBV7-2 once TRBJ2-7
TGTGCCAGCAGCCTAGTAGCGGGAGCCGCCGGGGAGCTGTTTTTT CASSLVAGAAGELFF TRBD2 TRBV11-2 - TRBJ2-2
TGTGCCAGCAGCCTGTTATCGGGATCAGGAAACACCATATATTTT CASSLLSGSGNTIYF - TRBV3-1/TRBV3-2 - TRBJ1-3
TGTGCCACCCAGTCTAATCGGGACAGGACAGACTTC CATQSNRDRTDF TRBD1 TRBV2 - TRBJ1-2
TGTGCCAGCAGTTACGCTACGGGAAATAATTCACCCCTCCACTTT CASSYATGNNSPLHF - TRBV6-5 - TRBJ1-6
TGTGCCAGCAGCTTAGTTCTGGGGCCCTCCCAAGAGACCCAGTACTTC CASSLVLGPSQETQYF - TRBV11-2 - TRBJ2-5
TGCGCCAGCAGCCAGGACAGGACTTCCTACGAGCAGTACTTC CASSQDRTSYEQYF TRBD1 TRBV5-1 - TRBJ2-7
TGTGCCAGCAGCTCCCGGACAGGGGGGGGTGGGGCCCAGCATTTT CASSSRTGGGGAQHF TRBD1 TRBV7-6 - TRBJ1-5
TGTGCCAGCAGCCCGGACGGCGTGGGAGGTTATCAGCCCCAGCATTTT CASSPDGVGGYQPQHF - TRBV28 - TRBJ1-5
TGTGCCTGGAGTGGCGGGACTAGCGGCTACGAGCAGTACTTC CAWSGGTSGYEQYF TRBD2 TRBV30 once TRBJ2-7
TGTGCCAGTAGTAAGGGCGGGAGAGTATCCTACGAGCAGTACTTC CASSKGGRVSYEQYF TRBD2 TRBV19 - TRBJ2-7
TGCGCCAGCAGCAATAGCGGGAAAGTCTCAGATACGCAGTATTTT CASSNSGKVSDTQYF TRBD2 TRBV5-1 - TRBJ2-3
TGTGCCAGCAGCTTAGCTAGAAGCGGGCCCTACAATGAGCAGTTCTTC CASSLARSGPYNEQFF - TRBV7-9 - TRBJ2-1
TGTGCCAGCAGTCACAGGGGAAGGGATGAAAAACTGTTTTTT CASSHRGRDEKLFF TRBD1 TRBV2 - TRBJ1-4
TGTGCCAGCAGTTACTCAGGGGCCGGCTATGGCTACACCTTC CASSYSGAGYGYTF - TRBV6-5 - TRBJ1-2
TGTGCCAGCAGCCCCGTGCCGACTAGCGGGGTCGCGAACACCGGGGAGCTGTTTTTT CASSPVPTSGVANTGELFF TRBD2 TRBV28 - TRBJ2-2
TGTGCTAGCAGCTTAGGGGGGACTAGCGGTAATGAGCAGTTCTTC CASSLGGTSGNEQFF TRBD2 TRBV7-7 - TRBJ2-1
TGTGCCTGGAGTGTACAGGGGCGGGGGCCCCAGCATTTT CAWSVQGRGPQHF TRBD1 TRBV30 - TRBJ1-5
TGTGCCAGCAGCCAGGGACAGTGGGGAAACACCATATATTTT CASSQGQWGNTIYF TRBD1 TRBV3-1/TRBV3-2 - TRBJ1-3
TGTGCCAGCAGTGAATCGTCGGCGAGGGTTGGAAACACCATATATTTT CASSESSARVGNTIYF - TRBV25-1 - TRBJ1-3
TGTGCCAGCACCGTAAACCCAGCGAATAACAATGAGCAGTTCTTC CASTVNPANNNEQFF - TRBV2 - TRBJ2-1
TGTGCCAGCAAGGGAGGACTGCTGAACACTGAAGCTTTCTTT CASKGGLLNTEAFF - TRBV2 - TRBJ1-1
TGTGCCTGCCTCGCGGGAGGTCCCTACAATGAGCAGTTCTTC CACLAGGPYNEQFF TRBD2 TRBV2 - TRBJ2-1
TGTGCCAGCAGTTGGGGGACAGTCCAAATGATCGGGCAGTACTTC CASSWGTVQMIGQYF TRBD1 TRBV28 once TRBJ2-7
TGCGCCAGCAGCCAAGGGACAGGGACCTATGGCTACACCTTC CASSQGTGTYGYTF TRBD1 TRBV4-1 - TRBJ1-2
TGCGCCAGCAGCCCCGGGGAGGGGAGGAACGAGCAGTACTTC CASSPGEGRNEQYF TRBD2 TRBV4-1 few TRBJ2-7
TGTGCCAGTAGTACCACGGGCGTGGGGGGCACTGAAGCTTTCTTT CASSTTGVGGTEAFF - TRBV19 - TRBJ1-1
TGTGCCAGCAGTTTCCACTGGGGGACTAGCGGGAGGGCCATTTCCTACGAGCAGTACTTC CASSFHWGTSGRAISYEQYF TRBD2 TRBV28 - TRBJ2-7
TGTGCCAGCAGTTTACCGGGAAGCTACGAGCAGTACTTC CASSLPGSYEQYF - TRBV28 - TRBJ2-7
TGTGCCATCATCGAGCCCCCGGGACTAGCGAGCTCCTACGAGCAGTACTTC CAIIEPPGLASSYEQYF TRBD2 TRBV10-3 - TRBJ2-7